The source of this TCR beta chain is a study of siplizumab effects on memory and regulatory T cells. The repertoire was sequenced with immunoSEQ multiplex PCR; TCRdb's copy has only in-frame clones and lacks some. The sample lists around 100,000 clones; about 91% were seen once. Details on this clone: Its antigen is unidentified.

Study-wide points: Naive T cells appeared more diverse than memory cells and seemed to be major alloresponse contributors. Proof of suppressive function in proliferating Tregs from siplizumab cultures was not established.

V lost 6 bases and J lost 0, with 9 bases in between. Germline V gene data show CDR1 as SNHLY and CDR2 as FYNNEI. The CDR3 runs 13 residues. The chain joins TRBV2 to TRBJ2-7, with D possibly TRBD1 on 6 matching bases. The receptor was isolated from a human donor in good health. Some clones in this sample may be carry-over from other donors' samples. Specimen: CD4+ T cells sorted from blood. The CDR3 sequence: CASSRQASYEQYF. The CDR3 DNA is TGTGCCAGCAGCCGACAGGCCTCCTACGAGCAGTACTTC.